Described below is a single T cell receptor (beta chain) sequence and its context. As yet, its antigen is unknown. This entry belongs to a study of CXCR3-negative and CXCR3-positive naive CD8 T cells. Whole-study context: Libraries each contributed about 1.5 +/- 0.3 million TRB reads, for some 130 million in total. Overall study findings and caveats: With respect to TRBV-TRBJ usage, naive CXCR3-negative and CXCR3-positive cells were similar; memory differed. Partial loss of CXCR3 expression followed cryopreservation; most assays used fresh PBMCs. TRB CDR3s of CXCR3-positive naive cells were more hydrophobic than those of CXCR3-negative naive cells.

The authors made the TRB cDNA libraries by 5' RACE using UMI labels. TCRdb reprocessed the 5' RACE reads; each CDR3 protein has one entry and no DNA is given. This sample's table reports about 53,000 distinct CDR3 sequences. CDR1 is MNHEY and CDR2 is SVGEGT in the germline V gene. This CDR3 region has 16 residues. This TCR was recovered from a human donor in good health. Some clones in this sample may be carry-over from other donors' samples. The sequencing sample was made of naive CXCR3+ CD8+ T cells from blood. Noted subset: CD45RO-CCR7+CD27+CD95- naive CD8+ T cells expressing CXCR3 (TNR3+). The rearrangement links TRBV6-2 or TRBV6-3 to TRBJ2-2; TCRdb lists TRBD1, though no DNA is available to test this call. The CDR3 protein is CASHRDTDSNTGELFF.